This T cell receptor (beta chain) derives from a study of blood T cell repertoires in COVID-19. The overall study: Collection of acute and convalescent COVID-19 samples took place in the United States, Italy and Spain. The analysed material was cDNA or gDNA that came from T cells, B-cell-depleted T cells, or PBMCs.

The CDR3 sequence is 15 residues long. V shed 6 bases and J 5 bases; nucleotides not matched to a gene: 11. Germline loops: CDR1 MNHEY, CDR2 SVGAGI. Cohort placement rested on clinical history that participants reported themselves. What the recovered Cohort 3 donors had was two negative PCRs, clearance, or symptom resolution. Clones were sequenced by immunoSEQ multiplex PCR, and TCRdb holds only the in-frame ones, with some missing. This table holds a few hundred thousand clones, more than 75% found once. The sequenced sample was PBMCs or T cells enriched from blood (not recorded which). The clonotype comes from a young woman who had recovered from COVID-19. V gene TRBV6-5 combines with J gene TRBJ1-2, with 8 positions matching TRBD1. The CDR3 DNA reads as TGTGCCAGCAGGGACAGGGATCTGGTAGGGTATGGCTACACCTTC. Translated, it gives CASRDRDLVGYGYTF.